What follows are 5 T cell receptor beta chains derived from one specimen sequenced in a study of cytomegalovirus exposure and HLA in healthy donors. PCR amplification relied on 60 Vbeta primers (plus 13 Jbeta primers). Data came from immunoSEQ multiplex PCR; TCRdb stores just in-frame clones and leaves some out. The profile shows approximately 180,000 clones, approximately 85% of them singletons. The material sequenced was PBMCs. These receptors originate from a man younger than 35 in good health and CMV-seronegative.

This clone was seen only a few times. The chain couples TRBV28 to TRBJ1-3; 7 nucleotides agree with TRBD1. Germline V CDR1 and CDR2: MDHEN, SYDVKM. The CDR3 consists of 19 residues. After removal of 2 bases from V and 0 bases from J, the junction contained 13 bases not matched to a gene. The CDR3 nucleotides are TGTGCCAGCAGTTTAGTCCAGGGGGACGCACGAGTCTCTGGAAACACCATATATTTT. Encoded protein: CASSLVQGDARVSGNTIYF. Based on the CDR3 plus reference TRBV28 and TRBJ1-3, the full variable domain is DVKVTQSSRYLVKRTGEKVFLECVQDMDHENMFWYRQDPGLGLRLIYFSYDVKMKEKGDIPEGYSVSREKKERFSLILESASTNQTSMYLCASSLVQGDARVSGNTIYFGEGSWLTVV.

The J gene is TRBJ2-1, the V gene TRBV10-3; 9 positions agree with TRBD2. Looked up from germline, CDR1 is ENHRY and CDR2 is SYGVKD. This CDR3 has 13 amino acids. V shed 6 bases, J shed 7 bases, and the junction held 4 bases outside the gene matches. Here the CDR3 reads CAIRGREGNEQFF. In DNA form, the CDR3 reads TGTGCCATCAGGGGGCGGGAGGGGAATGAGCAGTTCTTC.

CDR3 in DNA: TGTGCCAGCAGCTCCCGGATTGCTGACAGGGGGCGCGACTATGGCTACACCTTC. Protein sequence: CASSSRIADRGRDYGYTF. The gene calls are TRBV7-6 and TRBJ1-2, with 10 bases fitting TRBD1. V shed 4 bases and J 3 bases; nucleotides not matched to a gene: 14. The length of the CDR3 is 18 residues. Looked up from germline, CDR1 is SGHVS and CDR2 is FNYEAQ.

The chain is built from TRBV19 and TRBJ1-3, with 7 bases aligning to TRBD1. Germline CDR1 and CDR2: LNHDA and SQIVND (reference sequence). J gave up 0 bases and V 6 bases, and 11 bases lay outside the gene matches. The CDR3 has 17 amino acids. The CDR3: CASRRDSRQISGNTIYF. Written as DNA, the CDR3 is TGTGCCAGTAGACGGGACAGCCGACAAATCTCTGGAAACACCATATATTTT.

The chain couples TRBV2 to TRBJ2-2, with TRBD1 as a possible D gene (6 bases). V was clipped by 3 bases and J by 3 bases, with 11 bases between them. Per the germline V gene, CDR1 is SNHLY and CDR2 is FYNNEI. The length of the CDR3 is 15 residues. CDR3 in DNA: TGTGCCAGCAGTGAGTCCAGGGGTTACACCGGGGAGCTGTTTTTT. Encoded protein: CASSESRGYTGELFF. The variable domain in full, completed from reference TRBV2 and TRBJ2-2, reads EPEVTQTPSHQVTQMGQEVILRCVPISNHLYFYWYRQILGQKVEFLVSFYNNEISEKSEIFDDQFSVERPDGSNFTLKIRSTKLEDSAMYFCASSESRGYTGELFFGEGSRLTVL.